The source of this T cell receptor (beta chain) is a study of vaccination and CD4 T cells after COVID-19. Study-wide context: The makeup of the convalescents was six males and four females, two of them Hispanic. Collection of post-vaccine samples followed dose two by a median approximately 76 days, spanning a range of 14 to 241. Points from the study as a whole: Only post-vaccination samples contained a median roughly 86% of the reactive clones in convalescent patients.

This clonotype was counted between two and nine times. The antigen is unknown. CDR3 length equals 16 residues. Germline assignment: CDR1 LNHDA and CDR2 SQIVND (reference sequence). The V and J ends lost 4 bases and 7 bases respectively, with 22 bases between them. Sequencing of DNA taken from cultured CD4+ T cells relied on the Oncomine TCR Beta short-read assay. TCRdb processed the PCR reads anew with MiXCR; each CDR3 protein has one entry. The table lists about 7,400 distinct CDR3 sequences, around 53% of them singletons. Described treatment: roughly ten-day PBMC culture with coronavirus spike peptide pools or control peptides (ViraFEST assay). From the unexposed donor, CD4+ T cells were collected ahead of the COVID-19 pandemic (2011-2018).

The sequence was obtained from a human donor in good health. The chain couples TRBV19 to TRBJ1-1, with D possibly matching TRBD1 (6 bases). Source material: CD4+ T cells from blood, cultured in vitro. The CDR3 protein is CASSRWFGQREFEAFF. DNA for the CDR3: TGTGCCAGTAGTAGATGGTTTGGACAGAGGGAATTTGAAGCTTTCTTT. Looking up the rest from reference TRBV19 and TRBJ1-1 gives the full variable domain: DGGITQSPKYLFRKEGQNVTLSCEQNLNHDAMYWYRQDPGQGLRLIYYSQIVNDFQKGDIAEGYSVSREKKESFPLTVTSAQKNPTAFYLCASSRWFGQREFEAFFGQGTRLTVV.